These 26 T cell receptor beta chains originate from one sample sequenced in a study of cytomegalovirus exposure and HLA in healthy donors. PCR involved 60 Vbeta and 13 Jbeta primers. TCRdb's table, derived via immunoSEQ multiplex PCR, lists solely in-frame clones and lacks some. This table holds about 97,000 clones, 75% found once. The sequencing sample was made of PBMCs. The source of these receptors is a man aged 50-59 years in good health and CMV-seronegative.

The genes are TRBV2 and TRBJ2-1, with a tentative D call TRBD2 (6 bases). The CDR3 has 12 amino acids. V was trimmed by 8 bases and J by 13 bases, leaving 18 bases between them. Germline lookup yields CDR1 SNHLY and CDR2 FYNNEI. CDR3 amino acids: CASAPAGYGQFF. The CDR3 coding sequence is TGTGCCAGCGCCCCTGCGGGGTATGGACAGTTCTTC.

In DNA, the CDR3 is TGTGCCAGCAGTTTTATGCAGGGAAACTATGGCTACACCTTC. Protein: CASSFMQGNYGYTF. The rearrangement links TRBV28 to TRBJ1-2, with D perhaps TRBD1 (5 bases). The germline V gene encodes CDR1 MDHEN and CDR2 SYDVKM. The CDR3 has 14 amino acids. The V and J ends lost 3 bases and 2 bases respectively, with 10 bases between them.

This clone was observed a handful of times. The chain combines TRBV5-1 with TRBJ2-1, with a weak D call TRBD1 (6 bases). Germline V gene data show CDR1 as SGHRS and CDR2 as YFSETQ. Trimming cost V 4 bases and J 8 bases, with 16 bases left between them. This CDR3 is built from 14 residues. CDR3 sequence: CASSPRHPGDEQFF. The CDR3 DNA follows: TGCGCCAGCAGCCCGAGACATCCAGGGGATGAGCAGTTCTTC.

The chain has TRBV5-6 and TRBJ2-7, with 12 bases matching TRBD2. CDR3 size: 15 residues. Trimming took 3 bases from V and 6 from J; bases not matched to a gene: 7. Germline loops: CDR1 SGHDT, CDR2 YYEEEE. The CDR3 coding sequence is TGTGCCAGCAGCTACGGGACTAGCGGGTGGAGCGAGCAGTACTTC. This codes for CASSYGTSGWSEQYF.

The V gene is TRBV7-2, the J gene TRBJ2-7; TRBD1 might be the D (6 bases). This CDR3 spans 14 amino acids. Germline CDR1 SGHTA, CDR2 FQGNSA. V was trimmed by 7 bases and J by 2 bases, leaving 15 bases between them. The CDR3 here is CASTSGAGTYEQYF. CDR3 sequence (DNA): TGTGCCAGCACCTCAGGGGCAGGAACCTACGAGCAGTACTTC.

The V gene is TRBV5-4, the J gene TRBJ2-3; maybe TRBD2 (6 bases). The CDR3 runs to 13 residues. Germline lookup yields CDR1 SGHNT and CDR2 YYREEE (reference sequence). The V end lost 1 base, the J end lost 4 bases, and 7 bases lay between the germline ends. CDR3 loop: CASSLTGADTQYF. DNA of the CDR3: TGTGCCAGCAGCTTGACGGGGGCAGATACGCAGTATTTT.

In its sample, this clone was seen a few times. The gene calls are TRBV7-2 and TRBJ2-7; D possibly corresponds to TRBD2 (6 bases). Trimming took off 1 base at V and 0 bases at J, with 10 bases between the two ends. CDR1 is SGHTA and CDR2 is FQGNSA in the germline V gene. The CDR3 covers 15 residues. The CDR3 DNA follows: TGTGCCAGCAGCTTAGTAGTCGGGAGCTCCTACGAGCAGTACTTC. Amino acid sequence: CASSLVVGSSYEQYF.

This rearrangement joins TRBV19 to TRBJ2-2; D uncertain. CDR3 length: 15 amino acids. V lost 3 bases and J 2 bases, leaving 10 bases between the germline ends. CDR1 and CDR2 from the germline V gene are LNHDA and SQIVND (reference sequence). The CDR3 DNA reads as TGTGCCAGTAGTATTTCAATCTATAACACCGGGGAGCTGTTTTTT. This sequence encodes CASSISIYNTGELFF.

This clone was detected a few times. The rearrangement uses TRBV19 and TRBJ2-7; 11 bases fit TRBD2. The CDR3 is made up of 13 amino acids. Germline trimming cut 5 bases from V and 8 bases from J; bases unmatched to any gene: 5. Germline CDR1 LNHDA, CDR2 SQIVND (reference sequence). The CDR3 reads CASSPGLADKQYF. CDR3 nucleotides: TGTGCCAGTAGTCCGGGACTAGCGGATAAGCAGTACTTC.

The rearrangement uses TRBV21-1 and TRBJ2-2; TRBD1 is the table's D call and was not checked against the DNA. TRBV21-1 is described as a pseudogene. This CDR3 contains 17 residues. As DNA, the CDR3 is TGTGCCAGCAGCAAAGAGGACAGAGATTTAGCCACCGGGGAGCTGTTTTTT. It encodes CASSKEDRDLATGELFF.

The chain uses TRBV5-1 and TRBJ2-5, with TRBD1 matching 9 bases. Germline assignment: CDR1 SGHRS and CDR2 YFSETQ. The CDR3 runs to 14 residues. V shed 6 bases, J shed 9 bases, and the junction held 12 bases outside the gene matches. The chain's CDR3 is CASTWTGETRAQYF. As DNA, the CDR3 is TGCGCCAGCACCTGGACAGGGGAGACGAGGGCCCAGTACTTC.

The chain uses TRBV5-5 and TRBJ2-5; 7 bases map to TRBD1. The CDR3 totals 13 residues. With 5 bases clipped from V and 4 bases from J, the junction kept 5 bases outside the gene matches. Germline lookup yields CDR1 SGHKS and CDR2 YYEKEE (reference sequence). In DNA, the CDR3 is TGTGCCAGCAGACAGGGGATTATAGAGACCCAGTACTTC. Protein sequence: CASRQGIIETQYF.

This clone has only one observation. The chain has TRBV5-1 and TRBJ2-1; tentative D call: TRBD1 (6 bases). The CDR3 is 14 residues long. CDR1 and CDR2 from the germline V gene are SGHRS and YFSETQ. V lost 4 bases, J lost 5 bases, and 13 bases lay in between. CDR3 loop: CASSARPGDNEQFF. The DNA for the CDR3 is TGCGCCAGCAGCGCCCGCCCAGGGGACAATGAGCAGTTCTTC.

The chain links TRBV5-1 to TRBJ2-5, with 8 bases lining up with TRBD2. With V trimmed by 0 bases and J by 2 bases, 6 bases remained unmatched. Germline CDR1 is SGHRS and CDR2 is YFSETQ. The CDR3 has 16 amino acids. Here the CDR3 reads CASSLEGSGAQETQYF. In nucleotides, the CDR3 is TGCGCCAGCAGCTTGGAGGGTAGCGGGGCTCAAGAGACCCAGTACTTC.

V and J are TRBV20-1 and TRBJ1-2; D not certain. The length of the CDR3 is 11 residues. CDR1 and CDR2 (germline): DFQATT, SNEGSKA (reference sequence). The V and J ends lost 7 bases and 2 bases respectively, with 8 bases between them. CDR3: CSGGGNYGYTF. CDR3 nucleotides: TGCAGTGGCGGCGGGAACTATGGCTACACCTTC.

The chain links TRBV7-8 to TRBJ2-2, with D maybe TRBD2 (5 bases). The CDR3 runs 16 residues. V lost 0 bases and J lost 4, with 12 bases in between. CDR1 is SGHVS and CDR2 is FQNEAQ in the germline V gene. The CDR3 DNA is TGTGCCAGCAGCTTAGCCCGCGGGCAGAGCACCGGGGAGCTGTTTTTT. Amino acid sequence: CASSLARGQSTGELFF.

The chain joins TRBV7-9 to TRBJ2-2; 12 nucleotides match TRBD2. V shed 5 bases and J 1 base; nucleotides not matched to a gene: 2. Germline CDR1 SEHNR, CDR2 FQNEAQ (reference sequence). The CDR3 is made up of 16 amino acids. Here the CDR3 reads CASSPTSGGNTGELFF. The DNA of the CDR3 is TGTGCCAGCAGCCCGACTAGCGGGGGGAACACCGGGGAGCTGTTTTTT.

The genes are TRBV2 and TRBJ1-4, with TRBD1 as a possible D gene (6 bases). Germline V gene lookup returns CDR1 SNHLY and CDR2 FYNNEI. V lost 6 bases and J 3 bases, leaving 8 bases between the germline ends. The CDR3 consists of 13 residues. In DNA, the CDR3 is TGTGCCAGCAGCAGGGGAGCTAATGAAAAACTGTTTTTT. Protein: CASSRGANEKLFF.

The chain joins TRBV5-6 to TRBJ1-2, with TRBD1 identical over 7 bases. V shed 2 bases, J shed 8 bases, and the junction held 6 bases outside the gene matches. The CDR3 spans 13 residues. The germline V gene has CDR1 SGHDT and CDR2 YYEEEE. The CDR3 loop is CASSFSRGIGYTF. CDR3 sequence (DNA): TGTGCCAGCAGCTTTTCCAGGGGGATAGGCTACACCTTC.

V is TRBV20-1 and J is TRBJ2-7; D is unresolved. The V end was cut by 5 bases, the J end by 3 bases, with 8 bases between. The CDR3 totals 11 residues. Germline values: CDR1 DFQATT, CDR2 SNEGSKA (reference sequence). The CDR3 reads CSAEVDYEQYF. The DNA of the CDR3 is TGCAGTGCTGAGGTGGACTACGAGCAGTACTTC.

The rearrangement links TRBV20-1 to TRBJ1-2; D is ambiguous. The CDR3 extends over 10 amino acids. Germline V gene data show CDR1 as DFQATT and CDR2 as SNEGSKA (reference sequence). Trimming shortened V by 4 bases and J by 7 bases, and 7 bases separated the two germline ends. This CDR3 is CSATLGGYTF. CDR3 DNA: TGCAGTGCTACCCTCGGTGGCTACACCTTC.

The V and J genes are TRBV19 and TRBJ1-5; no clear D. The germline V gene has CDR1 LNHDA and CDR2 SQIVND (reference sequence). V lost 9 bases and J 4 bases, leaving 16 bases between the germline ends. This CDR3 region has 14 residues. The CDR3 region has the DNA TGTGCCAGCGAAACGCCAGGTGCAAATCAGCCCCAGCATTTT. It encodes CASETPGANQPQHF.

The J gene is TRBJ2-3, the V gene TRBV5-1, with D uncertain. CDR3 size: 14 residues. In germline, CDR1 is SGHRS, CDR2 YFSETQ. Between the trimmed V and J ends, which lost 2 bases and 2 bases, there was a span of 9 bases. The CDR3 DNA is TGCGCCAGCAGCTTTTCGACTTTCACAGATACGCAGTATTTT. Its translation is CASSFSTFTDTQYF.

This clone was picked up a small number of times. The rearrangement uses TRBV11-3 and TRBJ2-5, with D maybe TRBD2 (5 bases). This CDR3 is 13 amino acids long. The V end lost 5 bases, the J end lost 4 bases, and 11 bases lay between the germline ends. The germline CDR1 and CDR2 sequences are SGHNT and YENEEA. The CDR3 DNA is TGTGCCAGCAGCCGGGGTATTCCAGAGACCCAGTACTTC. The encoded protein is CASSRGIPETQYF.

The rearrangement uses TRBV10-3 and TRBJ2-1; TRBD1 matches 8 bases. The CDR3 has 15 residues. Looked up from germline, CDR1 is ENHRY and CDR2 is SYGVKD. J was trimmed by 8 bases and V by 5 bases; bases with no gene match: 11. CDR3 coding DNA: TGTGCCATCAGTACGGGACAGGTTGGGGGCGATGAGCAGTTCTTC. It is translated as CAISTGQVGGDEQFF.

The rearrangement joins TRBV5-1 to TRBJ2-7; a weak D match, TRBD1 (5 bases). Germline V gene data show CDR1 as SGHRS and CDR2 as YFSETQ. The CDR3 sequence is 15 residues long. Trimming stripped 1 base from V and 3 bases from J, with 14 bases between. The CDR3 nucleotides are TGCGCCAGCAGCTTGAGTCCCAGGGAAGGCTACGAGCAGTACTTC. This gives the protein CASSLSPREGYEQYF.